The next 30 T cell receptor beta chains were all read from a single sample in a study of cytomegalovirus exposure and HLA in healthy donors. PCR employed 60 Vbeta and 13 Jbeta primers. Repertoires were generated with immunoSEQ multiplex PCR, while TCRdb's copy carries only in-frame clones and drops some. The sample shows some 160,000 clones, 60% to 80% of them seen only once. The sample comprised PBMCs. Every receptor here comes from a man aged 55 to 70 in good health and CMV-seronegative.

This clone came up a few times. This chain uses TRBV7-9 with TRBJ1-1; D remains unclear. V was shortened by 5 bases and J by 2 bases, with 9 bases between the two germline ends. CDR3 length equals 13 residues. Germline lookup yields CDR1 SEHNR and CDR2 FQNEAQ (reference sequence). The CDR3 is CASSPRRNTEAFF. The CDR3 region has the DNA TGTGCCAGCAGCCCCAGAAGAAACACTGAAGCTTTCTTT.

CDR3 protein: CASSSGQGAGETQYF. The CDR3 DNA is TGCGCCAGCAGCTCTGGACAGGGGGCAGGGGAGACCCAGTACTTC. The rearrangement uses TRBV5-1 and TRBJ2-5; TRBD1 matches at 11 bases. The germline V gene has CDR1 SGHRS and CDR2 YFSETQ. The V segment lost 3 bases and the J segment 5 bases; nucleotides outside the gene matches: 6. The CDR3 totals 15 residues.

The V gene is TRBV5-1, the J gene TRBJ2-1; TRBD2 aligns across 7 bases. The germline V gene has CDR1 SGHRS and CDR2 YFSETQ. The V and J ends lost 2 bases and 0 bases, in that order; junction bases with no gene match: 11. The length of the CDR3 is 18 residues. The CDR3 DNA is TGCGCCAGCAGCTTAACCCCCCTAGCGGCTGCCTCCTACAATGAGCAGTTCTTC. Its translation is CASSLTPLAAASYNEQFF.

V gene TRBV23-1 combines with J gene TRBJ2-7; TRBD1 aligns across 7 bases. TRBV23-1 is known as an ORF, though its function is uncertain. This CDR3 comprises 16 residues. The J segment lost 0 bases and the V segment lost 3 bases, leaving 8 bases of the junction unmatched. CDR3 DNA: TGCGCCAGCAGTCAGCTGCGACAGGGTAGCTCCTACGAGCAGTACTTC. The encoded protein is CASSQLRQGSSYEQYF.

The V call is TRBV7-9, the J call TRBJ2-3, with 7 bases matching TRBD2. The trim removed 3 bases at V and 1 base at J, leaving 4 bases unmatched. This CDR3 has 15 amino acids. The germline gives CDR1 SEHNR, CDR2 FQNEAQ (reference sequence). The CDR3 sequence: CASSLTSRGTDTQYF. The CDR3 nucleotides read TGTGCCAGCAGCTTGACTAGCAGGGGCACAGATACGCAGTATTTT.

This clone occurred a few times. The CDR3 spells CASSPGTSGSKQYF. CDR3 nucleotide sequence: TGTGCCAGCAGTCCCGGGACTAGCGGGAGTAAACAGTACTTC. The genes are TRBV2 and TRBJ2-7, with TRBD2 matching over 14 bases. Germline V lookup: CDR1 SNHLY, CDR2 FYNNEI. V lost 5 bases, J lost 10 bases, and 7 bases stayed unmatched. The CDR3 totals 14 residues. Full variable domain (rest looked up from reference TRBV2 and TRBJ2-7): EPEVTQTPSHQVTQMGQEVILRCVPISNHLYFYWYRQILGQKVEFLVSFYNNEISEKSEIFDDQFSVERPDGSNFTLKIRSTKLEDSAMYFCASSPGTSGSKQYFGPGTRLTVT.

The chain combines TRBV2 with TRBJ1-6; 8 nucleotides match TRBD1. J gave up 6 bases and V 7 bases, and 5 bases lay outside the gene matches. Germline CDR1 SNHLY, CDR2 FYNNEI. The CDR3 loop spans 14 amino acids. CDR3 sequence: CASTWTGINSPLHF. The CDR3 DNA follows: TGTGCCAGCACCTGGACAGGGATTAATTCACCCCTCCACTTT.

The chain links TRBV19 to TRBJ2-7, with D uncertain. V was shortened by 3 bases and J by 2 bases, with 8 bases between the two germline ends. Germline CDR1 reads LNHDA; CDR2 reads SQIVND (reference sequence). The CDR3 is 13 residues long. The DNA of the CDR3 is TGTGCCAGTAGTATGAGCGTCCCCTACGAGCAGTACTTC. Amino acid sequence: CASSMSVPYEQYF.

This chain links TRBV6-1 with TRBJ2-3; D unclear. Germline lookup yields CDR1 MNHNS and CDR2 SASEGT. The CDR3 consists of 11 residues. Trimming cost V 6 bases and J 5 bases, with 6 bases left between them. The CDR3 reads CASRAVDTQYF. The CDR3 bases are TGTGCCAGCAGGGCTGTAGATACGCAGTATTTT.

The chain couples TRBV30 to TRBJ2-7; 7 bases fit TRBD1. With 0 bases clipped from V and 0 bases from J, the junction kept 5 bases outside the gene matches. Germline V lookup: CDR1 GTSNPN, CDR2 SVGIG (reference sequence). The CDR3 runs 15 residues. CDR3 loop: CAWSVKGAASYEQYF. The CDR3 DNA sequence: TGTGCCTGGAGTGTAAAGGGGGCGGCCTCCTACGAGCAGTACTTC.

This rearrangement joins TRBV28 to TRBJ1-5; the D is unclear. V was pared by 5 bases and J by 4 bases, with 6 bases between. This CDR3 has 12 amino acids. CDR1 is MDHEN, CDR2 SYDVKM, per germline. In DNA form, the CDR3 reads TGTGCCAGCAGTCGCAGGAATCAGCCCCAGCATTTT. It specifies CASSRRNQPQHF.

The chain carries TRBV14 and TRBJ1-5; 10 bases are a match to TRBD1. Trimming at V came to 1 base and at J to 0 bases, leaving 9 bases not matched to a gene. The germline gives CDR1 SGHDN, CDR2 FVKESK. The length of the CDR3 is 19 residues. The CDR3 DNA follows: TGTGCCAGCAGCCAAGTACGGGACAGGGGCCTTTATAGCAATCAGCCCCAGCATTTT. Its protein product is CASSQVRDRGLYSNQPQHF.

DNA of the CDR3: TGTGCCAGTCCCGAGGGCGTCAGTTACTACGAGCAGTACTTC. It codes for CASPEGVSYYEQYF. J is TRBJ2-7 and V is TRBV19; maybe TRBD2 (5 bases). Germline values: CDR1 LNHDA, CDR2 SQIVND (reference sequence). This CDR3 is 14 amino acids long. Trimming took off 8 bases at V and 3 bases at J, with 17 bases between the two ends.

This clone showed up just a few times. V usage is TRBV2 and J usage is TRBJ2-5; 9 bases fit TRBD1. The germline CDR1 and CDR2 sequences are SNHLY and FYNNEI. Trimming removed 7 bases from V and 5 bases from J; junction bases left unmatched: 11. The CDR3 length is 15 residues. The CDR3 region has the DNA TGTGCCAGCACTCTAAGGACAGGGGCGACGGAGACCCAGTACTTC. It specifies CASTLRTGATETQYF.

This rearrangement joins TRBV6-5 to TRBJ1-5; weak D call: TRBD1 (6 bases). Per the germline V gene, CDR1 is MNHEY and CDR2 is SVGAGI. Trimming left V 6 bases short and J 2 bases short, with 11 bases between. The length of the CDR3 is 14 residues. CDR3 protein: CASRASGGNQPQHF. The CDR3 DNA is TGTGCCAGCAGGGCCTCAGGGGGCAATCAGCCCCAGCATTTT.

V is TRBV5-1 and J is TRBJ2-5, with TRBD1 matching over 9 bases. The J call may be wrong; the DNA end is better matched by TRBJ2-7. In germline, CDR1 is SGHRS, CDR2 YFSETQ. The CDR3 runs to 16 residues. CDR3 loop: CASSSIDRGNFYEQYF. The CDR3 DNA reads as TGCGCCAGCAGCTCAATTGACAGGGGGAACTTCTACGAGCAGTACTTC.

The rearrangement uses TRBV7-2 and TRBJ2-3; 9 nucleotides match TRBD2. The CDR3 length is 14 residues. CDR1 is SGHTA and CDR2 is FQGNSA in the germline V gene. The V and J ends lost 5 bases and 6 bases, in that order; junction bases with no gene match: 6. For the CDR3, the DNA is TGTGCCAGCAGCCTCCAAAGCGGGAGGGATACGCAGTATTTT. Amino acids: CASSLQSGRDTQYF.

On this clone: The same CDR3 also results from other DNA sequences found in this sample. This chain links TRBV14 with TRBJ1-1; 7 bases agree with TRBD1. CDR1 SGHDN and CDR2 FVKESK come from the germline V gene. This CDR3 is 15 amino acids long. Trimming at V came to 4 bases and at J to 0 bases, leaving 5 bases not matched to a gene. The CDR3 here is CASSLRTGMNTEAFF. CDR3 sequence (DNA): TGTGCCAGCAGCCTAAGGACAGGCATGAACACTGAAGCTTTCTTT.

The gene calls are TRBV9 and TRBJ2-7, with D maybe TRBD2 (5 bases). This CDR3 has 15 amino acids. Trimming removed 2 bases at V and 1 base at J, with 13 bases between. Germline assignment: CDR1 SGDLS and CDR2 YYNGEE. CDR3 sequence reads: CASSVGGQQSYEQYF. CDR3 sequence (DNA): TGTGCCAGCAGCGTCGGCGGGCAGCAGTCCTACGAGCAGTACTTC.

A few counts support this clone. The chain has TRBV5-1 and TRBJ2-2; 14 bases align to TRBD2. The V gene's germline CDR1 is SGHRS and CDR2 YFSETQ. This CDR3 is built from 16 residues. The junction had 4 bases not matched to a gene; V was cut back by 4 bases and J by 5 bases. CDR3 residues: CASSRGTSGGTGELFF. CDR3 coding DNA: TGCGCCAGCAGCCGAGGGACTAGCGGGGGAACCGGGGAGCTGTTTTTT.

V usage is TRBV7-2 and J usage is TRBJ1-1; D is uncertain. V was pared by 2 bases and J by 6 bases, with 13 bases between. The CDR3 is 14 amino acids. In germline, CDR1 is SGHTA, CDR2 FQGNSA. CDR3 sequence (DNA): TGTGCCAGCAGCTTAAAATGGGCTACCGCTGAAGCTTTCTTT. This codes for CASSLKWATAEAFF.

This chain links TRBV23-1 with TRBJ2-7; the match to TRBD1 covers 9 bases. TRBV23-1 is given ORF status, its function remaining uncertain. The CDR3 runs 18 residues. V lost 3 bases to trimming and J lost 0 bases; unmatched junction nucleotides: 12. CDR3 in amino acids: CASSQGRDREGPSYEQYF. In nucleotides, the CDR3 is TGCGCCAGCAGTCAGGGACGGGACAGGGAAGGGCCCTCCTACGAGCAGTACTTC.

The rearrangement uses TRBV28 and TRBJ1-1, with a possible D match to TRBD1 (6 bases). The CDR3 is 13 amino acids. In germline, CDR1 is MDHEN, CDR2 SYDVKM. V lost 6 bases and J lost 7, with 15 bases in between. In DNA, the CDR3 is TGTGCCAGCAGACTTAACCAGGGGCGTGAAGCTTTCTTT. Protein product: CASRLNQGREAFF.

The rearrangement uses TRBV7-2 and TRBJ2-1, with 8 positions matching TRBD2. Unmatched junction bases numbered 5, after V lost 4 bases and J lost 3 bases. From germline, CDR1 is SGHTA and CDR2 FQGNSA. The CDR3 extends over 15 amino acids. In DNA, the CDR3 is TGTGCCAGCAGCTCCATAGCGGGGAACTACAATGAGCAGTTCTTC. Translating it yields CASSSIAGNYNEQFF.

The V call is TRBV30, the J call TRBJ2-7; 10 bases are shared with TRBD1. Trimming removed 3 bases from V and 6 bases from J; junction bases left unmatched: 8. This CDR3 is built from 14 residues. From germline, CDR1 is GTSNPN and CDR2 SVGIG (reference sequence). The CDR3 region is CAWRRRDRGAEQYF. As DNA, the CDR3 is TGTGCCTGGAGGAGGCGGGACAGGGGTGCCGAGCAGTACTTC.

This chain links TRBV2 with TRBJ1-1, with D tentatively TRBD1 (6 bases). The CDR3 has 13 amino acids. Germline CDR1 is SNHLY and CDR2 is FYNNEI. Trimming left V 8 bases short and J 5 bases short, with 15 bases between. CDR3 sequence (DNA): TGTGCCAGCGGAATACAGGGTTGGACTGAAGCTTTCTTT. Protein: CASGIQGWTEAFF. Using reference TRBV2 and TRBJ1-1 for the parts outside the CDR3, the full variable domain is EPEVTQTPSHQVTQMGQEVILRCVPISNHLYFYWYRQILGQKVEFLVSFYNNEISEKSEIFDDQFSVERPDGSNFTLKIRSTKLEDSAMYFCASGIQGWTEAFFGQGTRLTVV.

The rearrangement joins TRBV28 to TRBJ2-1; a weak D match, TRBD2 (7 bases). The germline CDR1 and CDR2 sequences are MDHEN and SYDVKM. The length of the CDR3 is 15 residues. The V and J ends lost 4 bases and 1 base respectively, with 11 bases between them. The CDR3 DNA follows: TGTGCCAGCAGTTCTAGGGGGGGTTCCTACAATGAGCAGTTCTTC. Its translation: CASSSRGGSYNEQFF.

This clone has more than one count but fewer than ten. The germline gene is not matched at one end of the junction; a read error may be the cause. This rearrangement joins TRBV12-5 to TRBJ1-6; the match to TRBD1 covers 9 bases. Germline lookup yields CDR1 LGHNT and CDR2 FRNRAP. The CDR3 is 15 residues long. CDR3 sequence reads: CASGSGTGSNSPLNF. The CDR3, as DNA: TGTGCTAGTGGTTCCGGGACAGGGAGCAATTCACCCCTCAACTTT.

The V and J genes are TRBV7-8 and TRBJ1-5; 11 bases agree with TRBD1. The V gene end was trimmed by 0 bases and the J gene end by 4 bases; junction bases not matched to a gene: 2. CDR3 length equals 16 residues. The V gene's germline CDR1 is SGHVS and CDR2 FQNEAQ. The CDR3 region is CASSLAGTGGNQPQHF. CDR3 bases: TGTGCCAGCAGCTTAGCCGGGACAGGGGGAAATCAGCCCCAGCATTTT.

This clone came up a few times. This sequence joins TRBV19 and TRBJ2-1, with 10 bases aligning to TRBD2. The V gene end was trimmed by 6 bases and the J gene end by 4 bases; junction bases not matched to a gene: 12. CDR3 length: 17 amino acids. Per the germline V gene, CDR1 is LNHDA and CDR2 is SQIVND (reference sequence). The CDR3 protein is CASSEGVGLAIYNEQFF. CDR3 DNA: TGTGCCAGTAGCGAGGGGGTGGGACTAGCGATATACAATGAGCAGTTCTTC.